These T cell receptor beta chains were read from a single sample in a study of siplizumab effects on memory and regulatory T cells. Profiling relied on immunoSEQ multiplex PCR, and the TCRdb table lists in-frame clones only, not all of them. The sample contains some 75,000 clones, 93% of which appear only once. The sequencing input was CD8+ T cells sorted from blood. These receptor sequences come from a human donor in good health. Both conserved end residues are part of each CDR3. D genes are given only for firm matches. For some rows the clone size is stated as once, few or many, or as a class when expanded; others skip it.

v_gene,d_gene,abundance,j_gene,CDR3nt,CDR3aa
TRBV6-5,TRBD1,once,TRBJ2-7,TGTGCCAGCAGCCAGGGGGCGGAGTTCGGGGACGAGCAGTACTTC,CASSQGAEFGDEQYF
TRBV4-3,NA,NA,TRBJ2-3,TGCGCCAGCAGCCAAGAGACAGGAGCCGCGGATACGCAGTATTTT,CASSQETGAADTQYF
TRBV14,NA,NA,TRBJ2-1,TGTGCCAGCAGCCAAGTTTACGGCGATGAGCAGTTCTTC,CASSQVYGDEQFF
TRBV21-1,NA,once,TRBJ2-6,TGTGCCAGCAGAATATCCCTCTTGGAGGGACAGTTTACTTCCTCTGGGGCCAACGTCCTGACTTTC,CASRISLLEGQFTSSGANVLTF
TRBV25-1,NA,NA,TRBJ1-1,TGTGCCAGCAGTGTGACAGGTACGAACACTGAAGCTTTCTTT,CASSVTGTNTEAFF
TRBV5-4,NA,NA,TRBJ2-1,TGTGCCAGCAGCTTGCTGGACTCCGTCAATGAGCAGTTCTTC,CASSLLDSVNEQFF
TRBV4-3,NA,NA,TRBJ2-4,TGCGCCAGCAGCCAAGATTGGGGCCCAAACATTCAGTACTTC,CASSQDWGPNIQYF
TRBV13,NA,NA,TRBJ1-2,TGTGCCAGCAGCTTAGGGGCAGACAAAAGAGATGGCTACACCTTC,CASSLGADKRDGYTF
TRBV4-1,TRBD2,NA,TRBJ2-3,TGCGCCAGCAGCCAAGTCCCCCCGCCTAGCGGGGCCTACACAGATACGCAGTATTTT,CASSQVPPPSGAYTDTQYF
TRBV19,NA,NA,TRBJ2-7,TGTGCCAGTGGGGGGGCGCTGGCCTACGAGCAGTACTTC,CASGGALAYEQYF
TRBV6-5,NA,NA,TRBJ2-3,TGTGCCAGCAGCTGGGACGCAGATACGCAGTATTTT,CASSWDADTQYF
TRBV19,TRBD1,NA,TRBJ2-2,TGTGCCAGTAGTATTGCAGGGGGCGGTACCGGGGAGCTGTTTTTT,CASSIAGGGTGELFF
TRBV15,TRBD2,NA,TRBJ2-5,TGTGCCACCAGCAGCCGGGGGGATGAGACCCAGTACTTC,CATSSRGDETQYF
TRBV4-1,TRBD1,NA,TRBJ2-1,TGCGCCAGCAGCCGGTTGGGCGAGACAGGGGGTCCTAATGAGCAGTTCTTC,CASSRLGETGGPNEQFF
TRBV10-2,TRBD1,NA,TRBJ2-7,TGCGCCAGCAGCCCTGACAGGGGATCCTACGAGCAGTACTTC,CASSPDRGSYEQYF
TRBV12-5,TRBD1,NA,TRBJ1-1,TGTGCTAGTGGTCCAGGGGGCTTAGCCTCTGAAGCTTTCTTT,CASGPGGLASEAFF
TRBV7-9,NA,NA,TRBJ1-6,TGTGCCAGCAGCCCGAAGGGGCCCCTCTATAATTCACCCCTCCACTTT,CASSPKGPLYNSPLHF
TRBV9,TRBD1,NA,TRBJ2-7,TGTGCCAGCAGCGTCGGACAGGGGGTGTATTACGAGCAGTACTTC,CASSVGQGVYYEQYF
TRBV5-6,TRBD1,NA,TRBJ2-7,TGTGCCAGCAGCGCCAGGGACAGGGGGCTTGGCGAGCAGTACTTC,CASSARDRGLGEQYF
TRBV19,NA,NA,TRBJ2-2,TGTGCCAGTAGTGCAGGGATAAGGGACACCGGGGAGCTGTTTTTT,CASSAGIRDTGELFF
TRBV5-4,NA,NA,TRBJ2-1,TGTGCCAGCAGCTTGGAAAGACTTGGGAATGAGCAGTTCTTC,CASSLERLGNEQFF
TRBV19,NA,NA,TRBJ2-2,TGTGCCAGTAGTCGTAAGAGGGGCACCGGGGAGCTGTTTTTT,CASSRKRGTGELFF
TRBV2,NA,once,TRBJ1-3,TGTGCCAGCAGTGAAATGTGGGGCTCCGGAAACACCATATATTTT,CASSEMWGSGNTIYF
TRBV11-2,NA,once,TRBJ2-3,TGTGCCAGCAGCTTAGATACCCACGGGGCACGGACAGATACGCAGTATTTT,CASSLDTHGARTDTQYF
TRBV14,NA,NA,TRBJ2-7,TGTGCCAGCAGCCAAGTGCGGGGCGGGTACGAGCAGTACTTC,CASSQVRGGYEQYF
TRBV5-6,TRBD2,once,TRBJ2-5,TGTGCCAGCAGCCTTCCACTAGCGGGGGGGCCTTTGGTAGAGACCCAGTACTTC,CASSLPLAGGPLVETQYF
TRBV7-8,NA,NA,TRBJ1-6,TGTGCCAGCAGCCCACCCCTCCTGAGGAATTCACCCCTCCACTTT,CASSPPLLRNSPLHF
TRBV1,NA,NA,TRBJ2-7,TGCACCAGCAGCCAACTCCGACTAGCGGGGGGCCGAGACGAGCAGTACTTC,CTSSQLRLAGGRDEQYF
TRBV6-6,TRBD2,NA,TRBJ2-1,TGTGCCAGCAGCCAATCCCTAGCGGTGGATGAGCAGTTCTTC,CASSQSLAVDEQFF
TRBV5-4,NA,NA,TRBJ1-2,TGTGCCAGCAGCTTGACAGGGTTTAATGGCTACACCTTC,CASSLTGFNGYTF
TRBV5-6,NA,NA,TRBJ2-5,TGTGCCAGCAGCTTTGGGGGGCTGCAAGAGACCCAGTACTTC,CASSFGGLQETQYF
TRBV4-3,NA,NA,TRBJ1-1,TGCGCCAGCAGCCAAGAGGAGGGATTGAACACTGAAGCTTTCTTT,CASSQEEGLNTEAFF
TRBV6-1,NA,NA,TRBJ1-4,TGTGCCAGCAGTGAAGGAGGGGGTTTTGGCCGGACTAATGAAAAACTGTTTTTT,CASSEGGGFGRTNEKLFF
TRBV2,NA,NA,TRBJ2-3,TGTGCCAGCAGTGGAGGGTTTAGCACAGATACGCAGTATTTT,CASSGGFSTDTQYF
TRBV14,NA,once,TRBJ2-1,TGTGCCAGCAGCTACCTGACCAGGGGGGATGAGCAGTTCTTC,CASSYLTRGDEQFF
TRBV6-5,TRBD1,NA,TRBJ2-7,TGTGCCAGCAGCCTCGGTACAGGGGGCTACGAGCAGTACTTC,CASSLGTGGYEQYF
TRBV7-8,TRBD1,once,TRBJ2-3,TGTGCCAGCAGCTTAGACGACAGGGGCTTTAGCACAGATACGCAGTATTTT,CASSLDDRGFSTDTQYF
TRBV4-2,NA,NA,TRBJ1-5,TGTGCCAGCAGCCAAGGGGTGCCGGGTCAGCCCCAGCATTTT,CASSQGVPGQPQHF
TRBV7-8,NA,NA,TRBJ1-5,TGTGCCAGCAGCCGAGGGACGAATCAGCCCCAGCATTTT,CASSRGTNQPQHF
TRBV19,NA,NA,TRBJ2-2,TGTGCCAGTAGTATCTCCGGGGAGCTGTTTTTT,CASSISGELFF
TRBV10-2,TRBD2,NA,TRBJ2-7,TGCGCCAGCACGGCGGGGGAATACGAGCAGTACTTC,CASTAGEYEQYF
TRBV27,NA,NA,TRBJ2-1,TGTGCCAGCACTCAGGACGGTGACAATGAGCAGTTCTTC,CASTQDGDNEQFF
TRBV6-5,NA,NA,TRBJ2-5,TGTGCCAGCAGTTACTCGCCTGGGGAAGAGACCCAGTACTTC,CASSYSPGEETQYF
TRBV5-6,NA,NA,TRBJ2-7,TGTGCCAGCAGCCTCACCGACGGGTACGAGCAGTACTTC,CASSLTDGYEQYF
TRBV11-3,NA,NA,TRBJ2-6,TGTGCCAGCAGCTTAGAACCCGGGGCCAACGTCCTGACTTTC,CASSLEPGANVLTF
TRBV27,NA,NA,TRBJ1-1,TGTGCCAGCAGTCCGACCGGGCCTAACACTGAAGCTTTCTTT,CASSPTGPNTEAFF
TRBV4-1,NA,once,TRBJ2-7,TGCGCCAGCAGCCAAGTAGGGGGTGACGAGCAGTACTTC,CASSQVGGDEQYF